This TCR beta chain is from a study of OX40 agonist ivuxolimab in advanced cancers. Looking at the study overall: Ivuxolimab is an agonistic anti-OX40 (CD134) antibody, and patients were treated with it.

Data came from immunoSEQ multiplex PCR; TCRdb stores just in-frame clones and leaves some out. Of around 62,000 clones in the sample, approximately 91% were seen once. CDR3 length: 15 amino acids. Germline V gene lookup returns CDR1 SQVTM and CDR2 ANQGSEA. Trimming cost V 0 bases and J 2 bases; bases outside gene matches: 2. The table lists this clone with a few counts. Distinct nucleotide sequences in the sample also encode this CDR3. This chain links TRBV29-1 with TRBJ1-3; 9 nucleotides agree with TRBD1. The sequenced sample was CD4+ or CD8+ T cells sorted from blood, obtained in a trial of the OX40 agonist ivuxolimab. The sequence came from an adult with an advanced solid tumor such as melanoma, head and neck, liver or kidney cancer. The DNA for the CDR3 is TGCAGCGTTGAAGAGGGACAGGGAGCTGGAAACACCATATATTTT. Amino acid sequence: CSVEEGQGAGNTIYF.